Listed below are T cell receptor beta chains from one sample, sequenced in a study of somatic mutations in cytotoxic T cells in rheumatoid arthritis. The assay was immunoSEQ multiplex PCR, and TCRdb's table has in-frame clones only and misses some. This sample carries some 15,000 clones, approximately 78% of them seen once, and the ten largest clones take over 15%. Sequenced input: CD8+ T cells sorted from blood. These receptors originate from a woman aged 45-59 years with rheumatoid arthritis. Both conserved end residues are part of each CDR3. A D gene is named only where the DNA matches it firmly. Clone size, where shown, is once, few, many, or a class for clones that have expanded.

>TRBV2|TRBD1|-|TRBJ1-3
CASRGQGPPGNTIYF
TGTGCCAGCAGGGGACAGGGGCCTCCTGGAAACACCATATATTTT
>TRBV25-1|-|-|TRBJ2-2
CASSDTSNTGELFF
TGTGCCAGCAGTGACACCTCGAACACCGGGGAGCTGTTTTTT
>TRBV7-9|-|-|TRBJ1-2
CASSPGREGYTF
TGTGCCAGCAGTCCCGGGCGAGAAGGCTACACCTTC
>TRBV2|TRBD1|-|TRBJ1-1
CASSEGGTDEAFF
TGTGCCAGCAGTGAAGGGGGGACAGATGAAGCTTTCTTT
>TRBV6-6|-|-|TRBJ2-1
CASSYVYNEQFF
TGTGCCAGCAGTTACGTATACAATGAGCAGTTCTTC
>TRBV13|-|-|TRBJ1-1
CASSFGLTGNTEAFF
TGTGCCAGCAGCTTTGGGTTAACGGGGAACACTGAAGCTTTCTTT
>TRBV7-9|-|-|TRBJ2-7
CASSLGAGASYEQYF
TGTGCCAGCAGCTTAGGGGCAGGGGCCTCCTACGAGCAGTACTTC
>TRBV29-1|TRBD1|-|TRBJ2-2
CSVAGDRVENAGELFF
TGCAGCGTTGCTGGAGACAGGGTCGAAAACGCCGGGGAGCTGTTTTTT
>TRBV28|-|-|TRBJ2-2
CASSQGPGELFF
TGTGCCAGCTCTCAGGGACCCGGGGAGCTGTTTTTT
>TRBV7-9|-|-|TRBJ2-5
CASSTPTDFLRETQYF
TGTGCCAGCAGCACCCCCACAGACTTCCTCCGGGAGACCCAGTACTTC
>TRBV27|TRBD1|-|TRBJ1-5
CASSFSRGLHQPQHF
TGTGCCAGCAGTTTCTCCAGGGGGCTTCATCAGCCCCAGCATTTT
>TRBV30|-|-|TRBJ2-1
CAWSVMGAYNEQFF
TGTGCCTGGAGTGTAATGGGAGCCTACAATGAGCAGTTCTTC
>TRBV27|TRBD2|-|TRBJ2-1
CASSFSGGQFF
TGTGCCAGCAGTTTTAGCGGGGGGCAGTTCTTC
>TRBV10-1|TRBD2|-|TRBJ2-1
CASSESNQREGYEQFF
TGCGCCAGCAGTGAGTCGAACCAGCGGGAGGGGTATGAGCAGTTCTTC
>TRBV7-8|-|few|TRBJ1-5
CASSLAQNSNQPQHF
TGTGCCAGCAGCTTAGCCCAGAATAGCAATCAGCCCCAGCATTTT
>TRBV6-5|TRBD1|-|TRBJ1-1
CASSDRGNTEAFF
TGTGCCAGCAGCGACAGGGGGAACACTGAAGCTTTCTTT
>TRBV19|-|-|TRBJ2-1
CASRHVREPRDEQFF
TGTGCCAGTAGGCATGTGAGGGAGCCGAGGGATGAGCAGTTCTTC
>TRBV6-1|TRBD2|-|TRBJ2-3
CASFHWRGESTQYF
TGTGCCAGCTTCCACTGGCGGGGGGAGAGTACGCAGTATTTT
>TRBV7-9|TRBD2|-|TRBJ2-2
CASSPTSGANTGELFF
TGTGCCAGCAGCCCGACTAGCGGGGCGAACACCGGGGAGCTGTTTTTT
>TRBV29-1|TRBD2|few|TRBJ2-1
CSVLTSGGYNEQFF
TGCAGCGTCCTAACTAGCGGGGGGTACAATGAGCAGTTCTTC
>TRBV7-9|-|few|TRBJ1-2
CASSRVEAGRPIYGYTF
TGTGCCAGCAGCCGCGTCGAGGCAGGGAGGCCTATCTATGGCTACACCTTC
>TRBV6-4|-|once|TRBJ2-3
CASSEGGATDTQYF
TGTGCCAGCAGTGAGGGGGGCGCCACAGATACGCAGTATTTT
>TRBV4-1|-|-|TRBJ2-1
CASRSRGNEQFF
TGCGCCAGCAGGAGTAGGGGGAATGAGCAGTTCTTC
>TRBV7-9|TRBD2|once|TRBJ2-1
CASSLEVAGEYEQFF
TGTGCCAGCAGCTTAGAGGTAGCGGGAGAGTATGAGCAGTTCTTC
>TRBV19|-|-|TRBJ1-1
CASKGGAANTEAFF
TGTGCCAGTAAGGGGGGGGCAGCTAACACTGAAGCTTTCTTT
>TRBV29-1|TRBD1|-|TRBJ2-3
CSAAGTGRTDTQYF
TGCAGCGCCGCCGGGACAGGACGCACAGATACGCAGTATTTT
>TRBV27|-|-|TRBJ2-7
CASSPIGPTNEQYF
TGTGCCAGCAGCCCCATCGGACCTACTAACGAGCAGTACTTC
>TRBV2|-|-|TRBJ1-2
CASSEAHSYGYTF
TGTGCCAGCAGTGAAGCGCATTCTTATGGCTACACCTTC
>TRBV5-5|TRBD1|-|TRBJ2-2
CASSQIRTGGGTGELFF
TGTGCCAGCAGCCAAATCCGGACAGGGGGCGGCACCGGGGAGCTGTTTTTT
>TRBV7-6|TRBD2|-|TRBJ2-7
CASSLSSSGSGEQYF
TGTGCCAGCAGCTTAAGTTCTAGCGGGAGTGGTGAGCAGTACTTC
>TRBV19|-|-|TRBJ2-5
CASSIWVRETQYF
TGTGCCAGTAGTATTTGGGTCCGGGAGACCCAGTACTTC
>TRBV2|TRBD2|medium-sized|TRBJ2-3
CASSPGLAGAGRDTQYF
TGTGCCAGCAGTCCCGGACTAGCGGGGGCTGGGAGGGATACGCAGTATTTT
>TRBV7-6|-|-|TRBJ2-3
CASSFAANTDTQYF
TGTGCCAGCAGCTTCGCCGCTAACACAGATACGCAGTATTTT
>TRBV11-2|TRBD2|-|TRBJ2-5
CASTLTSGSETQYF
TGTGCCAGCACCCTGACTAGCGGCTCGGAAACCCAGTACTTC
>TRBV21-1|-|-|TRBJ2-1
CASSKAPQREGRNEQFF
TGTGCCAGCAGCAAGGCCCCCCAACGGGAGGGGAGAAATGAGCAGTTCTTC
>TRBV13|TRBD1|few|TRBJ2-7
CASIKSWDRDHEQYF
TGTGCCAGCATCAAAAGCTGGGACAGGGACCACGAGCAGTACTTC
>TRBV13|-|-|TRBJ1-2
CASSLGRANYGYTF
TGTGCCAGCAGCCTCGGACGGGCTAACTATGGCTACACCTTC
>TRBV5-6|TRBD1|-|TRBJ2-7
CASSFWDRGFHEQYF
TGTGCCAGCAGCTTTTGGGACAGGGGTTTCCACGAGCAGTACTTC
>TRBV27|-|-|TRBJ1-5
CASSLYGGSNQPQHF
TGTGCCAGCAGTTTATATGGGGGTAGCAATCAGCCCCAGCATTTT
>TRBV30|-|-|TRBJ2-5
CAWSVQGKETQYF
TGTGCCTGGAGTGTACAGGGCAAAGAGACCCAGTACTTC
>TRBV5-4|TRBD2|-|TRBJ2-7
CASSLGVAGGLSYEQYF
TGTGCCAGCAGCTTGGGGGTAGCGGGGGGCCTCTCCTACGAGCAGTACTTC
>TRBV5-1|-|-|TRBJ1-1
CASSLDTGPRGITEAFF
TGCGCCAGCAGCCTGGACACAGGGCCAAGGGGTATCACTGAAGCTTTCTTT
>TRBV27|-|-|TRBJ1-4
CASRMRVPDEKLFF
TGTGCCAGCAGGATGAGGGTCCCGGATGAAAAACTGTTTTTT
>TRBV18|TRBD1|-|TRBJ1-1
CASQRDRETEAFF
TGTGCCAGCCAACGGGACAGGGAGACTGAAGCTTTCTTT
>TRBV4-3|TRBD2|-|TRBJ2-3
CASSQDKSGGSDTQYF
TGCGCCAGCAGCCAAGATAAGTCTGGCGGGAGTGATACGCAGTATTTT
>TRBV7-9|-|-|TRBJ1-1
CASRGLGGGMNTEAFF
TGTGCCAGCAGGGGGTTAGGTGGCGGAATGAACACTGAAGCTTTCTTT
>TRBV14|-|-|TRBJ1-1
CASSQGGVWTEAFF
TGTGCCAGCAGCCAGGGGGGGGTTTGGACTGAAGCTTTCTTT
>TRBV10-3|TRBD2|-|TRBJ2-3
CAISESRVAGATDTQYF
TGTGCCATCAGTGAGTCGAGGGTAGCGGGAGCCACAGATACGCAGTATTTT
>TRBV4-1|TRBD2|-|TRBJ2-2
CASSQDLSGGVTGELFF
TGCGCCAGCAGCCAAGATCTTAGCGGGGGCGTCACCGGGGAGCTGTTTTTT
>TRBV4-2|-|-|TRBJ1-2
CASSHNELANYGYTF
TGTGCCAGCAGCCATAACGAGTTAGCTAACTATGGCTACACCTTC
>TRBV14|-|-|TRBJ2-6
CASSQASSGANVLTF
TGTGCCAGCAGCCAGGCGTCCTCTGGGGCCAACGTCCTGACTTTC
>TRBV7-9|-|-|TRBJ1-5
CASSQPPQPQHF
TGTGCCAGCAGCCAACCCCCTCAGCCCCAGCATTTT
>TRBV27|-|few|TRBJ2-5
CASSPLGQGKTQYF
TGTGCCAGCAGTCCCCTCGGTCAGGGGAAAACCCAGTACTTC